A single sample gave rise to the 27 T cell receptor beta chains below, sequenced in a study of shared clonotypes between healthy human individuals. Profiled with immunoSEQ multiplex PCR; TCRdb holds only in-frame clones, not every one. The table shows approximately 1.1 million clones, with around 82% occurring only once. The sequenced material came from memory CD4+ T cells from PBMCs. Stated subset: CD45RA-negative fraction. These receptors originate from a man younger than 30 in good health. Some clones in this sample may be carry-over from other donors' samples.

J is TRBJ1-1 and V is TRBV2; no reliable D call. V lost 4 bases, J lost 2 bases, and 11 bases lay in between. This CDR3 region has 14 residues. Per the germline V gene, CDR1 is SNHLY and CDR2 is FYNNEI. CDR3 nucleotides: TGTGCCAGCAGTGGGGGTTTGGGAAACACTGAAGCTTTCTTT. This codes for CASSGGLGNTEAFF.

DNA for the CDR3: TGTGCCAGTAGTTTCCTCGGGGGGACTAGCGGCCCCCCTGAGCAGTACTTC. This gives the protein CASSFLGGTSGPPEQYF. The J gene is TRBJ2-7, the V gene TRBV19; 11 bases line up with TRBD2. V lost 5 bases to trimming and J lost 7 bases; unmatched junction nucleotides: 16. The CDR3 sequence is 17 residues long. The V gene's germline CDR1 is LNHDA and CDR2 SQIVND (reference sequence).

The CDR3 loop reads CASSVLMGGPGDTQYF. In DNA form, the CDR3 reads TGTGCCAGCAGCGTTTTAATGGGAGGGCCCGGAGATACGCAGTATTTT. The chain joins TRBV9 to TRBJ2-3; 7 nucleotides line up with TRBD2. Germline assignment: CDR1 SGDLS and CDR2 YYNGEE. V lost 2 bases and J lost 5; bases outside the gene matches: 11. This CDR3 comprises 16 residues.

The table lists this clone with many counts. This sequence joins TRBV13 and TRBJ2-5; D may be TRBD1 (5 bases). The CDR3 is made up of 13 amino acids. Trimming cost V 5 bases and J 5 bases, with 12 bases left between them. The germline gives CDR1 PRHDT, CDR2 FYEKMQ (reference sequence). CDR3 in DNA: TGTGCCAGCAGCCGCGGACATACGGAGACCCAGTACTTC. This sequence encodes CASSRGHTETQYF.

The gene calls are TRBV5-6 and TRBJ2-5; 11 nucleotides match TRBD2. The CDR3 sequence is 16 residues long. Germline CDR1 is SGHDT and CDR2 is YYEEEE. V trimming: 4 bases; J trimming: 1 base; junction bases outside the gene matches: 6. CDR3 in DNA: TGTGCCAGCAGCCGGGGACTAGCGGAGGCCCAAGAGACCCAGTACTTC. Its translation is CASSRGLAEAQETQYF.

The chain is built from TRBV7-9 and TRBJ2-7; TRBD1 matches at 11 bases. CDR1 and CDR2 (germline): SEHNR, FQNEAQ (reference sequence). V shed 4 bases, J shed 3 bases, and the junction held 5 bases outside the gene matches. This CDR3 has 15 amino acids. The CDR3 loop is CASSYGQGAFYEQYF. The CDR3 DNA reads TGTGCCAGCAGCTACGGACAGGGGGCTTTCTACGAGCAGTACTTC.

A few counts support this clone. The identical CDR3 is also encoded by other nucleotide sequences in the sample. CDR3 protein: CASTPVQNQPQHF. The CDR3 bases are TGTGCCAGCACCCCAGTTCAAAATCAGCCCCAGCATTTT. The chain employs TRBV6-1 and TRBJ1-5; no clear D. Germline assignment: CDR1 MNHNS and CDR2 SASEGT. This CDR3 has 13 amino acids. The V and J ends lost 7 bases and 4 bases respectively, with 11 bases between them.

This clone was counted only a few times. The V call is TRBV11-1, the J call TRBJ2-2, with D tentatively TRBD1 or TRBD2 (6 bases each). Between the trimmed V and J ends, which lost 5 bases and 5 bases, there was a span of 21 bases. Germline lookup yields CDR1 SGHAT and CDR2 FQDESV (reference sequence). CDR3 length: 17 residues. CDR3 in amino acids: CASSPRGIRGYTGELFF. CDR3 DNA: TGTGCCAGCAGCCCACGCGGGATCAGGGGCTATACCGGGGAGCTGTTTTTT.

The genes are TRBV9 and TRBJ2-5; the match to TRBD1 covers 8 bases. CDR1 is SGDLS, CDR2 YYNGEE, per germline. The CDR3 consists of 18 residues. V lost 0 bases to trimming and J lost 3 bases; unmatched junction nucleotides: 13. The CDR3 DNA reads TGTGCCAGCAGCGTAGGGATCTGGAACAGGGGGATGGAAGAGACCCAGTACTTC. Amino acid sequence: CASSVGIWNRGMEETQYF.

V is TRBV7-2 and J is TRBJ1-5; D unresolved. The CDR3 consists of 17 residues. Trimming left V 4 bases short and J 0 bases short, with 16 bases between. The germline V gene has CDR1 SGHTA and CDR2 FQGNSA. The CDR3 reads CASSSRRRMDSNQPQHF. In DNA form, the CDR3 reads TGTGCCAGCAGCTCGCGGCGACGGATGGATAGCAATCAGCCCCAGCATTTT.

CDR3 sequence: CASTVGKGQGGQPQHF. DNA for the CDR3: TGTGCCAGCACGGTCGGAAAGGGACAGGGAGGTCAGCCCCAGCATTTT. The gene calls are TRBV28 and TRBJ1-5; TRBD1 matches 9 bases. J lost 6 bases, V lost 7 bases, and 13 bases had no gene match. The CDR3 contains 16 residues. The germline gives CDR1 MDHEN, CDR2 SYDVKM.

The chain carries TRBV11-1 and TRBJ2-5; D gene uncertain. V lost 6 bases, J lost 2 bases, and 7 bases lay in between. The germline CDR1 and CDR2 sequences are SGHAT and FQDESV (reference sequence). The CDR3 runs 12 residues. CDR3 coding DNA: TGTGCCAGCAGTCGACGGCAAGAGACCCAGTACTTC. This gives the protein CASSRRQETQYF.

The chain employs TRBV18 and TRBJ1-1; 7 positions match TRBD1. V gave up 5 bases and J gave up 3 bases; unmatched junction bases: 6. The CDR3 covers 14 residues. The germline gives CDR1 KGHSH, CDR2 LQKENI. Here the CDR3 reads CASSMGQIYTEAFF. Here the CDR3 DNA reads TGTGCCAGCTCAATGGGACAGATATACACTGAAGCTTTCTTT.

The chain carries TRBV5-1 and TRBJ2-1; tentative D call: TRBD2 (6 bases). CDR3 length: 15 residues. Trimming removed 3 bases at V and 6 bases at J, with 16 bases between. Germline V gives CDR1 SGHRS, CDR2 YFSETQ. The CDR3 region has the DNA TGCGCCAGCAGCTGGACGGGGGAGCTACTCAATGAGCAGTTCTTC. Encoded protein: CASSWTGELLNEQFF.

The genes are TRBV11-2 and TRBJ2-5; 8 bases align to TRBD2. This CDR3 contains 17 residues. Germline CDR1 SGHAT, CDR2 FQNNGV. V dropped 5 bases and J dropped 2; count of bases not matched to a gene: 13. In DNA form, the CDR3 reads TGTGCCAGCAGCCCGAGCCGGGGGGCTAGCGGGCAAGAGACCCAGTACTTC. Its translation is CASSPSRGASGQETQYF.

The V gene is TRBV5-1, the J gene TRBJ2-1; 15 bases align to TRBD2. The CDR3 extends over 16 amino acids. Germline-derived CDR1 and CDR2 are SGHRS and YFSETQ. Trimming removed 4 bases from V and 3 bases from J; junction bases left unmatched: 2. This CDR3 reads CASSGTSGRNYNEQFF. The CDR3 DNA reads TGCGCCAGCAGCGGGACTAGCGGGAGGAACTACAATGAGCAGTTCTTC.

This clone occurred a few times. The chain combines TRBV20-1 with TRBJ1-2, with 7 bases matching TRBD1. CDR1 is DFQATT and CDR2 is SNEGSKA in the germline V gene (reference sequence). The CDR3 has 11 residues. The V and J ends lost 6 bases and 6 bases, in that order; junction bases with no gene match: 4. The CDR3 DNA sequence: TGCAGTGCAAGACAGGGAAATGGCTACACCTTC. It specifies CSARQGNGYTF.

This chain links TRBV6-1 with TRBJ1-3, with D possibly TRBD1 on 5 matching bases. The CDR3 consists of 13 residues. Germline V gene data show CDR1 as MNHNS and CDR2 as SASEGT. V lost 8 bases and J lost 0, with 8 bases in between. DNA of the CDR3: TGTGCCAGCCAGAGGGGCTCTGGAAACACCATATATTTT. As protein: CASQRGSGNTIYF.

A word on this clone: This specimen includes other DNA sequences encoding the same CDR3. This chain uses TRBV30 with TRBJ2-7, with D possibly matching TRBD2 (7 bases). Germline V gene lookup returns CDR1 GTSNPN and CDR2 SVGIG (reference sequence). Trimming pared 0 bases from V and 2 bases from J, leaving 11 bases between. The CDR3 contains 14 residues. The CDR3 reads CAWSVGGATYEQYF. The CDR3 region has the DNA TGTGCCTGGAGTGTTGGGGGGGCCACCTACGAGCAGTACTTC.

The sample holds one count of this clone. This chain links TRBV5-6 with TRBJ2-2, with D unclear. Germline CDR1 SGHDT, CDR2 YYEEEE. Trimming removed 6 bases at V and 0 bases at J, with 9 bases between. The length of the CDR3 is 14 residues. The CDR3: CASIPGPNTGELFF. For the CDR3, the DNA is TGTGCCAGCATTCCGGGTCCGAACACCGGGGAGCTGTTTTTT.

This clone occurred once. The chain employs TRBV14 and TRBJ2-7, with 7 bases matching TRBD2. This CDR3 contains 16 residues. V lost 4 bases and J lost 0; bases outside the gene matches: 9. Germline V gene sequence: CDR1 SGHDN, CDR2 FVKESK. CDR3 sequence (DNA): TGTGCCAGCAGCCGGAAAAGCGGGACCCTCTCCTACGAGCAGTACTTC. Translation: CASSRKSGTLSYEQYF.

CDR3 sequence (DNA): TGTGCCAGCAGCTTCACGGGAGGTTCAGATACGCAGTATTTT. Amino acids: CASSFTGGSDTQYF. The chain employs TRBV7-3 and TRBJ2-3, with 7 bases identical to TRBD2. Germline trimming cut 3 bases from V and 4 bases from J; bases unmatched to any gene: 4. The germline CDR1 and CDR2 sequences are SGHTA and FQGTGA. This CDR3 spans 14 amino acids.

This sequence joins TRBV7-9 and TRBJ2-5, with 10 bases that match TRBD2. The CDR3 length is 16 residues. CDR1 is SEHNR and CDR2 is FQNEAQ in the germline V gene (reference sequence). V dropped 5 bases and J dropped 3; count of bases not matched to a gene: 9. CDR3 nucleotide sequence: TGTGCCAGCAGCCGAACCCCTGGACTAGCGGAAGAGACCCAGTACTTC. It specifies CASSRTPGLAEETQYF.

This chain links TRBV4-3 with TRBJ1-2, with 8 bases matching TRBD1. The CDR3 consists of 16 residues. The V gene end was trimmed by 0 bases and the J gene end by 4 bases; junction bases not matched to a gene: 7. Germline CDR1 LGHNA, CDR2 YSLEER. The CDR3 nucleotides are TGCGCCAGCAGCCAAGATTGGAGGACAGGGACCTATGGCTACACCTTC. It encodes CASSQDWRTGTYGYTF.

The rearrangement joins TRBV5-4 to TRBJ1-5; D gene unclear. The CDR3 sequence is 13 residues long. The germline V gene encodes CDR1 SGHNT and CDR2 YYREEE (reference sequence). Trimming took off 2 bases at V and 3 bases at J, with 6 bases between the two ends. CDR3 in amino acids: CASSLGINQPQHF. CDR3 bases: TGTGCCAGCAGCTTAGGCATCAATCAGCCCCAGCATTTT.

The genes are TRBV11-3 and TRBJ2-3; D might be TRBD2 (6 bases). Germline loops: CDR1 SGHNT, CDR2 YENEEA. This CDR3 contains 15 residues. The V end lost 1 base, the J end lost 7 bases, and 15 bases lay between the germline ends. The CDR3 region has the DNA TGTGCCAGCAGCTTAGGCGGGGTGGTTGGAAATACGCAGTATTTT. This gives the protein CASSLGGVVGNTQYF.

This clone turned up a few times. The V call is TRBV6-1, the J call TRBJ1-5; the D gene is possibly TRBD1 (6 bases). V was cut by 4 bases and J by 6 bases, with 10 bases left in between. Germline V CDR1 and CDR2: MNHNS, SASEGT. The CDR3 loop spans 13 amino acids. The CDR3 here is CASSVRGFQPQHF. The CDR3 nucleotides are TGTGCCAGCAGTGTTAGGGGGTTTCAGCCCCAGCATTTT.